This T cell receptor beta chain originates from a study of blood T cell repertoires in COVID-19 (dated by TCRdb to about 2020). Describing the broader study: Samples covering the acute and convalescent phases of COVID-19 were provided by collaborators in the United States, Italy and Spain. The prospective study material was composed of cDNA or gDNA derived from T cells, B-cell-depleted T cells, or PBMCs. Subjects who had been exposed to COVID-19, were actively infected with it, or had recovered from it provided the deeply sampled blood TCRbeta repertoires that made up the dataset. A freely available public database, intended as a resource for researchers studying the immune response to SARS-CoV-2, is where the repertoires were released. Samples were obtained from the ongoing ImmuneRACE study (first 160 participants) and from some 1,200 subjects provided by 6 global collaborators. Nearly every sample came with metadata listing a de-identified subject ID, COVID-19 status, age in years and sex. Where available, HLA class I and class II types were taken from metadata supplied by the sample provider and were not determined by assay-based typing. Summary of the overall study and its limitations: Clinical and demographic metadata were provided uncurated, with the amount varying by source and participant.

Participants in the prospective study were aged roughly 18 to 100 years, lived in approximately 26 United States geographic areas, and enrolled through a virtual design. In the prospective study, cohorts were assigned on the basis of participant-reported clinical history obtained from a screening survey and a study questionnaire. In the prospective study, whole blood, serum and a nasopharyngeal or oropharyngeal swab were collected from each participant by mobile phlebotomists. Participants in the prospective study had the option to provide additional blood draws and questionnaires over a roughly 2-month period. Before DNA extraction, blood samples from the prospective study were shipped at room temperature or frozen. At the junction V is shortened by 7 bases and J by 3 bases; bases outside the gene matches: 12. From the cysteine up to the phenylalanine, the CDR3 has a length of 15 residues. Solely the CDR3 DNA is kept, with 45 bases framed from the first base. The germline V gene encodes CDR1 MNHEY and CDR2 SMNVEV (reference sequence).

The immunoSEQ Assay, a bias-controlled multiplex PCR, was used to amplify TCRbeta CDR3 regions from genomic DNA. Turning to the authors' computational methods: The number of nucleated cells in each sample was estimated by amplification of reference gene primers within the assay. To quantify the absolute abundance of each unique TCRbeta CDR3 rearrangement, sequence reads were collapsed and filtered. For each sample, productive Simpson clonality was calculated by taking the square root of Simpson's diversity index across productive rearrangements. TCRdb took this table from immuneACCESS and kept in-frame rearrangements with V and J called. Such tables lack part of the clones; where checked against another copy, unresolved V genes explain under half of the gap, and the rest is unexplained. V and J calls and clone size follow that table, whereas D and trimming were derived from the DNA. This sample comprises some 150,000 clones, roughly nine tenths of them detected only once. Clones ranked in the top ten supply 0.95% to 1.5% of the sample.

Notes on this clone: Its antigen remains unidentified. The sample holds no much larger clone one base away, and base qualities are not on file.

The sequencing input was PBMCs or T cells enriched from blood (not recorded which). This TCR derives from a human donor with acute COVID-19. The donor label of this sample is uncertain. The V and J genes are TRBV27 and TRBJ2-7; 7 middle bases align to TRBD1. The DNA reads TGTGCCAGCATGCCCCTCGGGACAGCCTTCTACGAGCAGTACTTC. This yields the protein CASMPLGTAFYEQYF.